The 10 T cell receptor beta chains below were found in one sample sequenced in a study of blood T cell repertoires in COVID-19. Profiling relied on immunoSEQ multiplex PCR, and the TCRdb table lists in-frame clones only, not all of them. Here the sample spans some 150,000 clones, 70% to 90% being singletons. The material sequenced was peripheral blood. The source is a woman aged 60-75 years with COVID-19, enrolled during active disease.

CDR3 nucleotide sequence: TGTGCCAGCAGTGCCGCTAGCGGGGGAGGGGGTGAGCAGTTCTTC. This codes for CASSAASGGGGEQFF. The rearrangement joins TRBV2 to TRBJ2-1, with 10 bases that match TRBD2. Germline values: CDR1 SNHLY, CDR2 FYNNEI. J was trimmed by 9 bases and V by 4 bases; bases with no gene match: 9. This CDR3 has 15 amino acids.

The chain joins TRBV5-1 to TRBJ2-7, with 8 bases identical to TRBD2. V gave up 4 bases and J gave up 0 bases; unmatched junction bases: 3. This CDR3 is built from 14 residues. The germline CDR1 and CDR2 sequences are SGHRS and YFSETQ. The CDR3: CASSQGLASYEQYF. The CDR3 coding sequence is TGCGCCAGCAGCCAAGGACTAGCCTCCTACGAGCAGTACTTC.

The chain joins TRBV10-3 to TRBJ2-6, with 11 bases fitting TRBD2. Germline V gives CDR1 ENHRY, CDR2 SYGVKD. Trimming took 4 bases from V and 0 from J; bases not matched to a gene: 8. The CDR3 has 19 amino acids. DNA for the CDR3: TGTGCCATCAGTGGTTCTCTAGCGGGGGGTCCCTCTGGGGCCAACGTCCTGACTTTC. Its translation is CAISGSLAGGPSGANVLTF.

Here the CDR3 DNA reads TGTGCCAGCAGCTCCAAAATGAAGGGGCGGCGCACCGGGGAGCTGTTTTTT. It codes for CASSSKMKGRRTGELFF. The V and J genes are TRBV5-4 and TRBJ2-2; TRBD1 might be the D (5 bases). CDR1 SGHNT and CDR2 YYREEE come from the germline V gene (reference sequence). The V and J ends lost 3 bases and 4 bases respectively, with 19 bases between them. The CDR3 runs 17 residues.

The V and J genes are TRBV7-9 and TRBJ1-3; D remains ambiguous. Germline V gene sequence: CDR1 SEHNR, CDR2 FQNEAQ (reference sequence). V was pared by 7 bases and J by 7 bases, with 8 bases between. This CDR3 is 11 amino acids long. The CDR3 spells CASIVVNTIYF. The CDR3 DNA reads TGTGCCAGCATCGTCGTGAACACCATATATTTT. The whole variable domain, filled in from reference TRBV7-9 and TRBJ1-3, reads DTGVSQNPRHKITKRGQNVTFRCDPISEHNRLYWYRQTLGQGPEFLTYFQNEAQLEKSRLLSDRFSAERPKGSFSTLEIQRTEQGDSAMYLCASIVVNTIYFGEGSWLTVV.

In its sample, this clone was seen a few times. The chain links TRBV4-3 to TRBJ1-4; D not certain. V lost 1 base and J lost 3, with 9 bases in between. The CDR3 covers 15 residues. Per the germline V gene, CDR1 is LGHNA and CDR2 is YSLEER. CDR3 in DNA: TGCGCCAGCAGCCAAGTCCTGGGCCCTAATGAAAAACTGTTTTTT. Translating gives CASSQVLGPNEKLFF.

The chain is built from TRBV12-3 or TRBV12-4 and TRBJ1-5, with a tentative D call TRBD1 (6 bases). V was trimmed by 3 bases and J by 4 bases, leaving 7 bases between them. The CDR3 length is 13 residues. CDR3 amino acids: CASSFQGNQPQHF. CDR3 coding DNA: TGTGCCAGCAGTTTCCAGGGGAATCAGCCCCAGCATTTT.

V gene TRBV3-1 (or the pseudogene TRBV3-2) combines with J gene TRBJ2-3; TRBD2 agrees at 11 bases. V dropped 1 base and J dropped 1; count of bases not matched to a gene: 4. The CDR3 has 17 amino acids. The germline V gene encodes CDR1 LGHDT and CDR2 YNNKEL (reference sequence). CDR3 loop: CASSQGLAGSGTDTQYF. Written as DNA, the CDR3 is TGTGCCAGCAGCCAAGGACTAGCGGGGTCGGGCACAGATACGCAGTATTTT.

This chain uses TRBV30 with TRBJ2-7; D might be TRBD2 (5 bases). The CDR3 length is 15 residues. Looked up from germline, CDR1 is GTSNPN and CDR2 is SVGIG (reference sequence). V was shortened by 5 bases and J by 2 bases, with 19 bases between the two germline ends. This chain's CDR3 is CAWRRLEWGPYEQYF. The CDR3 DNA sequence: TGTGCCTGGCGGAGGCTTGAGTGGGGTCCCTACGAGCAGTACTTC.

This clone showed up just a few times. The V call is TRBV5-5, the J call TRBJ1-5; D call uncertain. Germline V gene sequence: CDR1 SGHKS, CDR2 YYEKEE (reference sequence). The CDR3 sequence is 15 residues long. V was shortened by 4 bases and J by 5 bases, with 16 bases between the two germline ends. DNA for the CDR3: TGTGCCAGCAGCCCCTTAGGACGGGAAGATCAGCCCCAGCATTTT. The encoded protein is CASSPLGREDQPQHF.